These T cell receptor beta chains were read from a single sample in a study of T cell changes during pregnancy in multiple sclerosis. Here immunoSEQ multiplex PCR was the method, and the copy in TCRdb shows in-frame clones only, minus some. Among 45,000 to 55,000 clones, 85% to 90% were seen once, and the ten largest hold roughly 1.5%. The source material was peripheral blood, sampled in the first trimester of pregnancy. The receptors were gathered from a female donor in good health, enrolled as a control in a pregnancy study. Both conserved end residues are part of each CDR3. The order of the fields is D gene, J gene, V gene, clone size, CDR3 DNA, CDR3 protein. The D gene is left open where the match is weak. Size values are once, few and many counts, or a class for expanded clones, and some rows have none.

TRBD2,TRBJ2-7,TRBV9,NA,TGTGCCAGCAGCGTAGGGAGTGGAGGGACTAGCGGATCCTACGAGCAGTACTTC,CASSVGSGGTSGSYEQYF
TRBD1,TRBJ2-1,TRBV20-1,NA,TGCAGGGGGGACAGAGACAATGAGCAGTTCTTC,CRGDRDNEQFF
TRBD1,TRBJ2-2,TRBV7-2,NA,TGTGCCAGCAGCTTAGCGTCGGGGACAGTCACCGGGGAGCTGTTTTTT,CASSLASGTVTGELFF
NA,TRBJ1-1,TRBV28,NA,TGTGCCAGCAGTTTCGAGTTACAGTTGGCTTTCTTT,CASSFELQLAFF
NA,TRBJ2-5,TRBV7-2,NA,TGTGCCAGCAGCTTAGGGAACAGTTTCCAAGAGACCCAGTACTTC,CASSLGNSFQETQYF
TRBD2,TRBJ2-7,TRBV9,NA,TGTGCCAGCAGCCGCTCCTTTTCTAGCGGGAGGAGTTACGAGCAGTACTTC,CASSRSFSSGRSYEQYF
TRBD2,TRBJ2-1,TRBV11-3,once,TGTGCCAGCAGCTTTGGACTAGCGGAATACAATGAGCAGTTCTTC,CASSFGLAEYNEQFF
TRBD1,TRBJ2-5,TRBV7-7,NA,TGTGCTAGCGGGACAGGGGGGACAGAGACCCAGTACTTC,CASGTGGTETQYF
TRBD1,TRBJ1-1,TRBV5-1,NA,TGCGCCAGCAGCTTGTTTTCACCCTTAGGAGGACAGGACAACACTGAAGCTTTCTTT,CASSLFSPLGGQDNTEAFF
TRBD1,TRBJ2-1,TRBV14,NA,TGTGCCAGCAGTAGGGCCCCCCAGGGGGCTAATGAGCAGTTCTTC,CASSRAPQGANEQFF
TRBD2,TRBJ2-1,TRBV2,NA,TGTGCCAGCAGTGATAGCGGGGAGCCCCTTAGGGGTGAGCAGTTCTTC,CASSDSGEPLRGEQFF
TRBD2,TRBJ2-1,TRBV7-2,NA,TGTGCCAGCAGCTTAACTAGCGGGGCTTACAATGAGCAGTTCTTC,CASSLTSGAYNEQFF
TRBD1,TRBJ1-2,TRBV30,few,TGTGCCTACTACAGGGGAACGGTTGGCTACACCTTC,CAYYRGTVGYTF
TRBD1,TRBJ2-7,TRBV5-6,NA,TGTGCCAGCAGCTCTAGGACAGGGGCGGGAGAGCAGTACTTC,CASSSRTGAGEQYF
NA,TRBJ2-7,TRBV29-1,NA,TGCAGCGTTGAACGCAGGGACAACGAGCAGTACTTC,CSVERRDNEQYF
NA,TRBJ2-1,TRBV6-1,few,TGTGCCAGCAGTGAAGGACAGGACTACAATGAGCAGTTCTTC,CASSEGQDYNEQFF
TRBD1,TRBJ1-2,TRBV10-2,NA,TGCGCCAGCACGGCCAGGGGGCAGGGGTTCTATGGCTACACCTTC,CASTARGQGFYGYTF
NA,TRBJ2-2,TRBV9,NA,TGTGCCAGCAGCGTAGTCGTGAGGGCGAACACCGGGGAGCTGTTTTTT,CASSVVVRANTGELFF
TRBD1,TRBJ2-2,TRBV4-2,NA,TGTGCCAGCAGCCAATTACAGGGGAGCACCGGGGAGCTGTTTTTT,CASSQLQGSTGELFF
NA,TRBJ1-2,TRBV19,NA,TGTGCCAGTAGTTGGGCAGAAGCTAACTATGGCTACACCTTC,CASSWAEANYGYTF
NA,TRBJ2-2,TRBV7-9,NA,TGTGCCAGCAGCTCGGGGTCGAACACCGGGGAGCTGTTTTTT,CASSSGSNTGELFF
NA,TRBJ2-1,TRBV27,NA,TGTGCCAGCAGTTCGCTTATTAACAGGGAGACTATTGTCAATGAGCAGTTCTTC,CASSSLINRETIVNEQFF
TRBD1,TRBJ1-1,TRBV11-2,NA,TGTGCCAGCAGCTGGTCCGGGACAGGCTGGTCGAACACTGAAGCTTTCTTT,CASSWSGTGWSNTEAFF
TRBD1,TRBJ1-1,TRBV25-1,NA,TGTGCCAGCAGTGAACAGGGACAGGGTGAAGCTTTCTTT,CASSEQGQGEAFF
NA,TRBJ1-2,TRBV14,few,TGTGCCAGCAGCCGCGGCCCGCTCTTCTATGGCTACACCTTC,CASSRGPLFYGYTF
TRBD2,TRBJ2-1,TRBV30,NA,TGTGCCTGGAGGTTAGCGGGGGGGCCGAGCTCCTACAATGAGCAGTTCTTC,CAWRLAGGPSSYNEQFF
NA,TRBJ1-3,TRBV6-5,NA,TGTGCCAGCCGGAGCTCTGGAAACACCATATATTTT,CASRSSGNTIYF
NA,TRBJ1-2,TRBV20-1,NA,TGCAGTGCTAGAGAGAGTTATGGCTACACCTTC,CSARESYGYTF
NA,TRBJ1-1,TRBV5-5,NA,TGTGCCAGCAGCGGCGGTAGGGGTACCCCGATAAACACTGAAGCTTTCTTT,CASSGGRGTPINTEAFF
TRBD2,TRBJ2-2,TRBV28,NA,TGTGCCAGCAGCACCGGACTAGAGATAACGGTGAACACCGGGGAGCTGTTTTTT,CASSTGLEITVNTGELFF
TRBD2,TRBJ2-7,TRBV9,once,TGTGCCAGCAGCGTAGCGGGGGGTGACTCCTACGAGCAGTACTTC,CASSVAGGDSYEQYF
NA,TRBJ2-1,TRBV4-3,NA,TGCGCCAGCAGCCAAGATGAGGCGGCATACAATGAGCAGTTCTTC,CASSQDEAAYNEQFF
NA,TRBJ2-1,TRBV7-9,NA,TGTGCCAGCAGCGCAAGAGGCCTCTACAATGAGCAGTTCTTC,CASSARGLYNEQFF
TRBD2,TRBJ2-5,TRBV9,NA,TGTGCCAGCAGCGTAGGTAGCGGGAGGGCCCAAGAGACCCAGTACTTC,CASSVGSGRAQETQYF
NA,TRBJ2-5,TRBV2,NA,TGTGCCAGCAGTCCCCCCAGGGGAGAGACCCAGTACTTC,CASSPPRGETQYF
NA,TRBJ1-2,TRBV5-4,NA,TGTGCCAGCAGCTCCCGACGGCGGGGGGACTATGGCTACACCTTC,CASSSRRRGDYGYTF
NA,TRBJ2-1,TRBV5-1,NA,TGCGCCAGCAGCTTGGTTGAGGCTAGCTCCTACAATGAGCAGTTCTTC,CASSLVEASSYNEQFF
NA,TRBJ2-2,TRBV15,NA,TGTGCCACCAGCAGAGAACAGAGCCCGAACACCGGGGAGCTGTTTTTT,CATSREQSPNTGELFF
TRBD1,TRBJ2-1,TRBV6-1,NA,TGTGCCAGCAGTGTCCGCCGGGACAGGGGGCAGTATGAGCAGTTCTTC,CASSVRRDRGQYEQFF
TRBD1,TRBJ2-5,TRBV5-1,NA,TGCGCCAGCAGCTTGGTGGGGGAGACAGGGGCAGGGTTGGAAGAGACCCAGTACTTC,CASSLVGETGAGLEETQYF
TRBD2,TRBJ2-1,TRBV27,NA,TGTGCCAGCAGTTTATCGGTAGCGGGGAAGACCTACAATGAGCAGTTCTTC,CASSLSVAGKTYNEQFF
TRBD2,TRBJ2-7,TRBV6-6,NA,TGTGCCAGCAGCCTAGCGGGAGGGCCGGCCTACGAGCAGTACTTC,CASSLAGGPAYEQYF
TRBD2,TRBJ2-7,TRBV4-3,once,TGCGCCAGCAGCCGGGGACTAGTGAACTACGAGCAGTACTTC,CASSRGLVNYEQYF
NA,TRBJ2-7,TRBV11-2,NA,TGTGCCAGCAGCTTAGAGGGGAGAGGCGAGCAGTACTTC,CASSLEGRGEQYF
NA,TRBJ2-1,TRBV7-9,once,TGTGCCAGCTCGAAGGGGAGGAAAAGCTCCTACAATGAGCAGTTCTTC,CASSKGRKSSYNEQFF
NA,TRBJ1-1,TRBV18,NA,TGTGCCAGCTCACGTACAGTAACGAACACTGAAGCTTTCTTT,CASSRTVTNTEAFF
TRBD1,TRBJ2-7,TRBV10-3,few,TGTGCCATCAGCCGGGACAGGGTATTTGGCGAGCAGTACTTC,CAISRDRVFGEQYF
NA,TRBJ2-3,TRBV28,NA,TGTGCCAGCAAGGGGAATACAGATACGCAGTATTTT,CASKGNTDTQYF
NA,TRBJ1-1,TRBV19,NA,TGTGCCACAACGATTTCCCGCAACATGAACACTGAAGCTTTCTTT,CATTISRNMNTEAFF
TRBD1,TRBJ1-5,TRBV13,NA,TGTGCCAGCAGCTCTGGACAGGGTAGCAATCAGCCCCAGCATTTT,CASSSGQGSNQPQHF
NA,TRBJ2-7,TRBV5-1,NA,TGCGCCAGCAGCGTGGACAGTTCGGTGCCGTTGCAGTACTTC,CASSVDSSVPLQYF
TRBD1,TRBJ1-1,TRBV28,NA,TGTGCCAGCAGACTATCCGGACAGGGAGGGAGGTACACTGAAGCTTTCTTT,CASRLSGQGGRYTEAFF
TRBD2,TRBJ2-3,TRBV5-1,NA,TGCGCCAGCAGCAGCCGGACTAGCGGGAGAGATACGCAGTATTTT,CASSSRTSGRDTQYF
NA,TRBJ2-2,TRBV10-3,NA,TGTGCCACCCTGAGGAACACCGGGGAGCTGTTTTTT,CATLRNTGELFF